This T cell receptor beta chain was recovered during a study of post-analysis software for immune sequencing data. Study-wide results and limits: Analysis by F measure revealed that same-batch samples clustered strongly together. In patients, four to six TRBV segments were more frequent than in controls, with TRBV5-6, TRBV5-1 and TRBV20-1 among them. Controls showed significantly higher normalized Chao1 diversity than did multiple sclerosis patients.

V gave up 1 base and J gave up 3 bases, with 10 bases separating them. The germline gives CDR1 DFQATT, CDR2 SNEGSKA (reference sequence). The CDR3 length is 13 residues. This clonotype was seen only a few times. Its antigen is still unknown. Built from TCR beta cDNA, the libraries had unique molecular identifiers in them. Researchers reported roughly 0.5 million cDNA molecules coming from about 0.98 to 11 million T cells. TCRdb re-called the PCR reads with MiXCR, one entry per CDR3 protein. Among some 690,000 distinct CDR3 sequences listed, roughly 27% were seen once. The material sequenced was blood. The sequence derives from a girl aged 5-17 years with multiple sclerosis. V gene TRBV20-1 combines with J gene TRBJ2-7; a possible D gene is TRBD1 (6 bases). CDR3 coding DNA: TGCAGTGCTAGAGGACAGGCCAACTACGAGCAGTACTTC. This gives the protein CSARGQANYEQYF.